Following are 21 T cell receptor beta chains from one sample sequenced in a study of T cells in Graves' hyperthyroidism and ophthalmopathy. There were TCR beta CDR3 regions amplified from RNA transcripts. First-round RT-PCR of the TCR CDR3 relied on the HTBI primer set. TCRdb re-called the multiplex PCR reads with MiXCR, one entry per CDR3 protein. The table shows some 350,000 distinct CDR3 sequences, with roughly 15% occurring only once. Sequenced sample: blood. All receptors come from a woman aged 60 to 75 with Graves' ophthalmopathy.

At least ten counts were recorded for this clonotype. V usage is TRBV5-1 and J usage is TRBJ2-1, with 9 bases identical to TRBD1. This CDR3 spans 15 amino acids. V gave up 6 bases and J gave up 5 bases; unmatched junction bases: 9. Germline V lookup: CDR1 SGHRS, CDR2 YFSETQ. The CDR3 DNA sequence: TGCGCCAGCAACACAGCCGGGACAGGGAACAATGAGCAGTTCTTC. This sequence encodes CASNTAGTGNNEQFF.

This clonotype has a count of ten or more. The DNA of the CDR3 is TGTGCCAGCAGCTCCCTAGCGGGAGAAGAGTATGAAAATGAGCAGTTCTTC. Its translation is CASSSLAGEEYENEQFF. The J gene is TRBJ2-1, the V gene TRBV11-2, with 10 bases that match TRBD2. This CDR3 spans 17 amino acids. J was trimmed by 7 bases and V by 4 bases; bases with no gene match: 13. Looked up from germline, CDR1 is SGHAT and CDR2 is FQNNGV.

The rearrangement joins TRBV7-7 to TRBJ2-1; D gene unclear. The CDR3 loop spans 15 amino acids. The germline V and J ends were trimmed by 7 bases and 5 bases, with 18 bases remaining between them. Germline V gene lookup returns CDR1 SSHAT and CDR2 FNYEAQ (reference sequence). The CDR3 spells CASIPRLARNNEQFF. For the CDR3, the DNA is TGTGCCAGCATCCCGCGATTAGCCAGGAACAATGAGCAGTTCTTC. Looking up the rest from reference TRBV7-7 and TRBJ2-1 gives the full variable domain: GAGVSQSPRYKVTKRGQDVTLRCDPISSHATLYWYQQALGQGPEFLTYFNYEAQPDKSGLPSDRFSAERPEGSISTLTIQRTEQRDSAMYRCASIPRLARNNEQFFGPGTRLTVL.

This clonotype was seen a few times. The chain joins TRBV4-1 to TRBJ2-7; D may correspond to TRBD1 or TRBD2 (5 bases each). Germline assignment: CDR1 MGHRA and CDR2 YSYEKL. V was cut by 4 bases and J by 6 bases, with 16 bases left in between. This CDR3 has 14 residues. Written as DNA, the CDR3 is TGCGCCAGCAGCCCCCAGGGTGGGGGACCCGAGCAGTACTTC. Its translation is CASSPQGGGPEQYF.

This clonotype was counted many times. Written as DNA, the CDR3 is TGCAGCGTTGAAGGTGGACAGGATTACGAGCAGTACTTC. Encoded protein: CSVEGGQDYEQYF. The chain uses TRBV29-1 and TRBJ2-7; 7 bases align to TRBD1. The length of the CDR3 is 13 residues. CDR1 and CDR2 (germline): SQVTM, ANQGSEA. V shed 1 base, J shed 4 bases, and the junction held 4 bases outside the gene matches.

This clonotype was seen at least ten times. This sequence joins TRBV28 and TRBJ2-3, with a possible D match to TRBD2 (5 bases). CDR1 and CDR2 from the germline V gene are MDHEN and SYDVKM. The CDR3 sequence is 14 residues long. Between the trimmed V and J ends, which lost 7 bases and 2 bases, there was a span of 13 bases. As DNA, the CDR3 is TGTGCCAGCATAACTCGGGGTGACACAGATACGCAGTATTTT. Translating gives CASITRGDTDTQYF.

The rearrangement uses TRBV14 and TRBJ1-1, with 8 bases aligning to TRBD1. V was clipped by 3 bases and J by 6 bases; unmatched bases: 15. CDR1 is SGHDN, CDR2 FVKESK, per germline. This CDR3 has 17 amino acids. This chain's CDR3 is CASSHHRGWGPEAEAFF. In DNA form, the CDR3 reads TGTGCCAGCAGCCACCACAGGGGGTGGGGACCAGAAGCTGAAGCTTTCTTT.

The chain carries TRBV11-1 and TRBJ2-7, with TRBD1 identical over 7 bases. The germline V gene has CDR1 SGHAT and CDR2 FQDESV (reference sequence). This CDR3 comprises 15 residues. With V trimmed by 8 bases and J by 1 base, 11 bases remained unmatched. CDR3 loop: CASVQRGTASYEQYF. CDR3 sequence (DNA): TGTGCCAGCGTCCAGAGGGGGACAGCGTCCTACGAGCAGTACTTC. The full variable domain, completed using reference TRBV11-1 and TRBJ2-7, is EAEVAQSPRYKITEKSQAVAFWCDPISGHATLYWYRQILGQGPELLVQFQDESVVDDSQLPKDRFSAERLKGVDSTLKIQPAELGDSAMYLCASVQRGTASYEQYFGPGTRLTVT.

This clonotype was seen many times. This chain links TRBV3-1 with TRBJ2-3; TRBD2 matches at 10 bases. Germline assignment: CDR1 LGHDT and CDR2 YNNKEL (reference sequence). The trim removed 4 bases at V and 1 base at J, leaving 8 bases unmatched. The CDR3 consists of 17 residues. The CDR3 sequence is CASSPLAGGTGTDTQYF. The CDR3 DNA sequence: TGTGCCAGCAGCCCTTTAGCGGGAGGAACCGGCACAGATACGCAGTATTTT.

As regards this clonotype: A much larger clone is a single base away; this may be a read error. V usage is TRBV7-9 and J usage is TRBJ2-5; 9 bases map to TRBD2. This CDR3 is 18 amino acids long. The germline gives CDR1 SEHNR, CDR2 FQNEAQ (reference sequence). CDR3 in amino acids: CASSWVYLREGQGETRYF. The CDR3, as DNA: TGTGCCAGCAGCTGGGTGTATTTGCGGGAGGGCCAGGGAGAGACCCGGTACTTC. Full variable domain (rest looked up from reference TRBV7-9 and TRBJ2-5): DTGVSQNPRHKITKRGQNVTFRCDPISEHNRLYWYRQTLGQGPEFLTYFQNEAQLEKSRLLSDRFSAERPKGSFSTLEIQRTEQGDSAMYLCASSWVYLREGQGETRYFGPGTRLLVL.

This clonotype was detected ten times or more. V gene TRBV5-1 combines with J gene TRBJ2-3, with D perhaps matching TRBD1 (5 bases). The CDR3 has 14 residues. Trimming pared 0 bases from V and 5 bases from J, leaving 10 bases between. CDR1 and CDR2 from the germline V gene are SGHRS and YFSETQ. CDR3 sequence reads: CASSLVQVEDTQYF. The CDR3 nucleotides are TGCGCCAGCAGCTTGGTACAGGTTGAAGATACGCAGTATTTT.

This clonotype occurred many times. The chain carries TRBV20-1 and TRBJ2-1; D not certain. V shed 6 bases and J shed 6 bases, with 18 bases lying between them. Germline V CDR1 and CDR2: DFQATT, SNEGSKA (reference sequence). The CDR3 is 14 residues long. This CDR3 reads CSASHPRTRNEQFF. The CDR3 bases are TGCAGTGCCTCCCACCCACGCACTCGCAATGAGCAGTTCTTC.

The genes are TRBV9 and TRBJ2-3; 7 bases match TRBD2. Germline CDR1 and CDR2: SGDLS and YYNGEE. There are 16 residues in the CDR3. With 0 bases clipped from V and 3 bases from J, the junction kept 7 bases outside the gene matches. This chain's CDR3 is CASSVGGGKGTDTQYF. DNA for the CDR3: TGTGCCAGCAGCGTAGGGGGGGGAAAGGGTACAGATACGCAGTATTTT.

This clonotype was seen more than once but under ten times. The germline gene is not matched at one end of the junction; a read error may be the cause. The V call is TRBV6-5, the J call TRBJ2-7; D might be TRBD1 (6 bases). The length of the CDR3 is 14 residues. The germline V gene has CDR1 MNHEY and CDR2 SVGAGI. The CDR3: CAISYRDTWGEQYF. Here the CDR3 DNA reads TGTGCCATCAGTTACCGGGACACTTGGGGAGAGCAGTACTTC.

This clonotype was found many times. V and J are TRBV2 and TRBJ2-7; possible D gene TRBD1, 6 bases. The CDR3 is made up of 17 amino acids. V was pared by 1 base and J by 3 bases, with 19 bases between. Germline CDR1 SNHLY, CDR2 FYNNEI. The CDR3 protein is CASSEGGTGTLIYEQYF. The CDR3 nucleotides read TGTGCCAGCAGTGAAGGAGGCACCGGGACACTGATCTACGAGCAGTACTTC.

V and J are TRBV12-3 or TRBV12-4 and TRBJ2-2; 11 bases are shared with TRBD2. The junction had 9 bases not matched to a gene; V was cut back by 5 bases and J by 4 bases. This CDR3 has 17 residues. CDR3 loop: CASSAPGLAAPTGELFF. In DNA, the CDR3 is TGTGCCAGCAGTGCCCCGGGACTAGCGGCCCCCACCGGGGAGCTGTTTTTT.

Here the CDR3 reads CASSEGAGWVGETQYF. The CDR3 DNA follows: TGTGCCAGCAGTGAGGGGGCCGGGTGGGTGGGTGAGACCCAGTACTTC. The chain combines TRBV6-1 with TRBJ2-5; tentatively, D is TRBD1 (6 bases). Germline V gene lookup returns CDR1 MNHNS and CDR2 SASEGT. V lost 3 bases and J 5 bases, leaving 19 bases between the germline ends. The CDR3 is 16 residues long.

This chain links TRBV6-1 with TRBJ1-4, with D tentatively TRBD1 (5 bases). CDR3 length equals 15 residues. CDR1 is MNHNS, CDR2 SASEGT, per germline. Trimming stripped 7 bases from V and 7 bases from J, with 19 bases between. The CDR3 region has the DNA TGTGCCAGCAACCCAAGTGGTGCCGGGGGTGAAAAACTGTTTTTT. It translates to CASNPSGAGGEKLFF.

To note about this clonotype: Germline is not matched at one junction end, which may reflect a read error. The rearrangement uses TRBV7-8 and TRBJ1-1; no definite D call. The germline CDR1 and CDR2 sequences are SGHVS and FQNEAQ. The CDR3 length is 16 residues. The CDR3 coding sequence is TGTGCCAGCAGCCTTAGGGCAGCTCTAATGAACACTGAAGCTTCCTTT. Amino acid sequence: CASSLRAALMNTEASF.

This clonotype turned up a few times. The chain has TRBV6-2 or TRBV6-3 and TRBJ1-1, with D hard to call. V was trimmed by 5 bases and J by 6 bases, leaving 13 bases between them. CDR1 is MNHEY and CDR2 is SVGEGT in the germline V gene. The CDR3 sequence is 13 residues long. The CDR3, as DNA: TGTGCCAGCAGTGTAGTGGCCCGTCCTGAAGCTTTCTTT. Translation gives CASSVVARPEAFF.

V and J are TRBV7-2 and TRBJ2-2, with D perhaps matching TRBD2 (5 bases). V shed 5 bases and J shed 1 base, with 20 bases lying between them. Germline loops: CDR1 SGHTA, CDR2 FQGNSA. The CDR3 has 18 residues. The CDR3 sequence: CASSLRGLTLENTGELFF. The CDR3 region has the DNA TGTGCCAGCAGCCTAAGAGGGCTGACGCTCGAGAACACCGGGGAGCTGTTTTTT.